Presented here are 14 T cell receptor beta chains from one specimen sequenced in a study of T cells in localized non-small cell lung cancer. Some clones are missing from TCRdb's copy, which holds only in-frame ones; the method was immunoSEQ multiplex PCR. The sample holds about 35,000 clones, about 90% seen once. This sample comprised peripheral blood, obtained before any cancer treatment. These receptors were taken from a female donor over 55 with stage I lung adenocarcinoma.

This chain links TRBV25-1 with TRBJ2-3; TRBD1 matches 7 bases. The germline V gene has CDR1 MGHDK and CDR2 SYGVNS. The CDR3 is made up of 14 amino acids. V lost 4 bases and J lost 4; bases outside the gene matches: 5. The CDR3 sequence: CASSGAGGSDTQYF. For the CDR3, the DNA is TGTGCCAGCAGTGGTGCAGGGGGATCAGATACGCAGTATTTT.

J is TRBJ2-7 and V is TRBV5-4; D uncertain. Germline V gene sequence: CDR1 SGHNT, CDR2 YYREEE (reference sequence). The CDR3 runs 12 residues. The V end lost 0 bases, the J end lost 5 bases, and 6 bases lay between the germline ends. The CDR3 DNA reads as TGTGCCAGCAGCTTGGAGGGCAACGAGCAGTACTTC. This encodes CASSLEGNEQYF. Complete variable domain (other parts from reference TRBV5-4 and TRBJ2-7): ETGVTQSPTHLIKTRGQQVTLRCSSQSGHNTVSWYQQALGQGPQFIFQYYREEENGRGNFPPRFSGLQFPNYSSELNVNALELDDSALYLCASSLEGNEQYFGPGTRLTVT.

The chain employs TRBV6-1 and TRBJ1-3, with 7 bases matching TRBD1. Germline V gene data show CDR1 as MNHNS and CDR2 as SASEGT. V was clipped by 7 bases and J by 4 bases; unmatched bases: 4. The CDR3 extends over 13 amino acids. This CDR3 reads CASMPGQGNTIYF. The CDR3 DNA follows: TGTGCCAGCATGCCGGGACAGGGAAACACCATATATTTT.

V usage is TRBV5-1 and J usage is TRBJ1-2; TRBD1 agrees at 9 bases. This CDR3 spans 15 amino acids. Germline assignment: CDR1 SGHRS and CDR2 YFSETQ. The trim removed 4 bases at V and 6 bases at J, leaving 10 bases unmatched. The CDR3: CASSRDRGTLNGYTF. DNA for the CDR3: TGCGCCAGCAGCAGAGACAGGGGGACATTAAATGGCTACACCTTC.

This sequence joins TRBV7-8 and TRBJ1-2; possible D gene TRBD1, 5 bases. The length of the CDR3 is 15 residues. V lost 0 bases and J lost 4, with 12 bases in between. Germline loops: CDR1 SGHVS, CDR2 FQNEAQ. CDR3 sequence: CASSLATDLPYGYTF. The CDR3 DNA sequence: TGTGCCAGCAGCTTAGCGACAGATTTACCCTATGGCTACACCTTC. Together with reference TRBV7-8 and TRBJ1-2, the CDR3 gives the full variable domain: GAGVSQSPRYKVAKRGQDVALRCDPISGHVSLFWYQQALGQGPEFLTYFQNEAQLDKSGLPSDRFFAERPEGSVSTLKIQRTQQEDSAVYLCASSLATDLPYGYTFGSGTRLTVV.

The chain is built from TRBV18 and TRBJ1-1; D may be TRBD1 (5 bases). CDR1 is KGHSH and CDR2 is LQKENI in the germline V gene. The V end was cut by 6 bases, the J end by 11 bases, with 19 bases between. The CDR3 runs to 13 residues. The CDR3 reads CASSRGTDEGAFF. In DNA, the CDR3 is TGTGCCAGCTCTCGGGGGACGGACGAGGGGGCTTTCTTT.

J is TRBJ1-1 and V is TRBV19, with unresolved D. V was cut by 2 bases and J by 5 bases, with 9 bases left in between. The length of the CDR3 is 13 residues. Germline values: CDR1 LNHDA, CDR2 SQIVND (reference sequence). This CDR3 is CASSINSDTEAFF. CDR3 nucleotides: TGTGCCAGTAGTATAAACAGCGATACTGAAGCTTTCTTT.

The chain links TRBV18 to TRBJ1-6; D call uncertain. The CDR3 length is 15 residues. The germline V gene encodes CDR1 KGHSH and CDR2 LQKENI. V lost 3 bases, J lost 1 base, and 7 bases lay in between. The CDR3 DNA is TGTGCCAGCTCACCGACGGAATCCTATAATTCACCCCTCCACTTT. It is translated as CASSPTESYNSPLHF.

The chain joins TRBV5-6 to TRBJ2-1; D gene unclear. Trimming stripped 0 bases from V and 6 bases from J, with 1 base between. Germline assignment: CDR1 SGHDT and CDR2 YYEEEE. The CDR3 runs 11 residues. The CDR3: CASSLGNEQFF. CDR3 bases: TGTGCCAGCAGCTTGGGCAATGAGCAGTTCTTC.

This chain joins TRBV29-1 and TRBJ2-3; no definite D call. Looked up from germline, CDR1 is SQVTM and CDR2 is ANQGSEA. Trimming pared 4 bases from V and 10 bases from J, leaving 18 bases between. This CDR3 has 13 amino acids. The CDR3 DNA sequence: TGCAGCGTTGCGGTGGCGGCAGCAATTGCGCAGTATTTT. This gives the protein CSVAVAAAIAQYF.

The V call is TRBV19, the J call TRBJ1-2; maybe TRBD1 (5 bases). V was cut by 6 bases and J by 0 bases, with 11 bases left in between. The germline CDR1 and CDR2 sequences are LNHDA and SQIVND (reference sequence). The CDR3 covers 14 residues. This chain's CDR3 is CASSIGHSNYGYTF. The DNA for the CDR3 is TGTGCCAGTAGCATTGGACACTCTAACTATGGCTACACCTTC.

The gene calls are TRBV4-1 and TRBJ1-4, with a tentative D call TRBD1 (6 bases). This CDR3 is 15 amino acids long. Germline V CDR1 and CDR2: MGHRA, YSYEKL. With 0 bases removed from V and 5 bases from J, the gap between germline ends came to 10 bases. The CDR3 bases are TGCGCCAGCAGCCAAGATTATGGACAGAATGAAAAACTGTTTTTT. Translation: CASSQDYGQNEKLFF.

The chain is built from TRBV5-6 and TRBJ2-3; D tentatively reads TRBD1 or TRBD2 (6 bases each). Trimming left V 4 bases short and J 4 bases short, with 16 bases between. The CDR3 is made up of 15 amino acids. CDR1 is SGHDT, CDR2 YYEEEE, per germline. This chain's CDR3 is CASSRTAGGPDTQYF. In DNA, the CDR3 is TGTGCCAGCAGCCGAACTGCTGGGGGGCCAGATACGCAGTATTTT.

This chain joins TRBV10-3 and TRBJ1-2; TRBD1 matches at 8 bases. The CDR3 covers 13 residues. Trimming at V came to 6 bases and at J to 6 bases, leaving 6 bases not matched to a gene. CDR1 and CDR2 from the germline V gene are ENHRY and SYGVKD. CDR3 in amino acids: CAISFQGAHGYTF. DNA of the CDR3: TGTGCCATCAGCTTCCAGGGGGCGCATGGCTACACCTTC.